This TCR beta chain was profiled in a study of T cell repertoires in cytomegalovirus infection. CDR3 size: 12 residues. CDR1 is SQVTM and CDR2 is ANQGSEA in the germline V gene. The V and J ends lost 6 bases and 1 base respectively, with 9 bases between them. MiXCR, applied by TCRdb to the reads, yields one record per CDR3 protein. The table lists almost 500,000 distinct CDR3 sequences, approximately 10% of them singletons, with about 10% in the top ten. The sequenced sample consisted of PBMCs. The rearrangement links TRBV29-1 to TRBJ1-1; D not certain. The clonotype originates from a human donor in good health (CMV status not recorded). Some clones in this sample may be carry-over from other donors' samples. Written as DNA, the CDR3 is TGCAGCGTCTTCCCGACGAACACTGAAGCTTTCTTT. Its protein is CSVFPTNTEAFF.